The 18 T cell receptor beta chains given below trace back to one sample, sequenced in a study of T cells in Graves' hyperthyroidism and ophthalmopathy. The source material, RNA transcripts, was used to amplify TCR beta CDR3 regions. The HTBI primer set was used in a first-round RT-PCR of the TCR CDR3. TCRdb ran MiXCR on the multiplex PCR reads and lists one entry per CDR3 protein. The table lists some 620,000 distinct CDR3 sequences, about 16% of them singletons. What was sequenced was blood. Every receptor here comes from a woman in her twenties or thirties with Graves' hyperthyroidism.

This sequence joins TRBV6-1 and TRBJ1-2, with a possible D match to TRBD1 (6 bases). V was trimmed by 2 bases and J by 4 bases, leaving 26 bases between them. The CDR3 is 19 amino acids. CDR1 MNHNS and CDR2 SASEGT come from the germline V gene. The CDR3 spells CASSEQFLARAGDSYGYTF. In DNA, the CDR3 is TGTGCCAGCAGTGAACAATTCTTAGCGAGGGCAGGGGATTCCTATGGCTACACCTTC.

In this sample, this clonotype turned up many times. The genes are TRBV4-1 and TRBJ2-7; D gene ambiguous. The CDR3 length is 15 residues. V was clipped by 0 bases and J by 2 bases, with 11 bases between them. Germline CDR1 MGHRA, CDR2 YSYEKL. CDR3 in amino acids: CASSQDVVLAYEQYF. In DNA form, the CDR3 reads TGCGCCAGCAGCCAAGATGTTGTGTTAGCCTACGAGCAGTACTTC.

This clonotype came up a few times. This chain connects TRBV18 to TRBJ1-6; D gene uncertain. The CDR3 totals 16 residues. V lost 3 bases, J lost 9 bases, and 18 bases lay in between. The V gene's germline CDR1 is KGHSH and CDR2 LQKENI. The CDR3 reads CASSPRQPDLISPLHF. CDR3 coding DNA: TGTGCCAGCTCACCTCGACAACCCGATCTCATTTCACCCCTCCACTTT.

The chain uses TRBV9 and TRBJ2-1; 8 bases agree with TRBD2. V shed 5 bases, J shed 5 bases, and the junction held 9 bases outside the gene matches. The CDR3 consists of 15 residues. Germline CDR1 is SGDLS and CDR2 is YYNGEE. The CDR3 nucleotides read TGTGCCAGCAGTCTTAGCGGGATAGGGAACAATGAGCAGTTCTTC. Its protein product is CASSLSGIGNNEQFF.

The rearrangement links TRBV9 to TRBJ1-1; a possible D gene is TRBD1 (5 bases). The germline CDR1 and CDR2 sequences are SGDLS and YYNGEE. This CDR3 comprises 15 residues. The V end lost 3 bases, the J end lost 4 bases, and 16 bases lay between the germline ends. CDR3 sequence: CASSAKTVIGTEAFF. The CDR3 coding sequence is TGTGCCAGCAGCGCGAAGACAGTAATTGGCACTGAAGCTTTCTTT.

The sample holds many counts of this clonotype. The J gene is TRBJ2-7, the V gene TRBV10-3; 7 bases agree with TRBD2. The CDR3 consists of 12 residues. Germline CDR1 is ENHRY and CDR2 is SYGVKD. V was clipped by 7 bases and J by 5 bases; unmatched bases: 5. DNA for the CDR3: TGTGCCATCATGGGGGGAGGGGACGAGCAGTACTTC. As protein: CAIMGGGDEQYF.

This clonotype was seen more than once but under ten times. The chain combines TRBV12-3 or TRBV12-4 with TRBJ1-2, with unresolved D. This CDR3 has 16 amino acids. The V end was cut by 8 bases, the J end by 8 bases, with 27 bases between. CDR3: CASDLQRSASAYGYTF. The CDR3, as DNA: TGTGCCAGCGACTTACAGCGATCCGCCAGTGCCTACGGCTACACCTTC.

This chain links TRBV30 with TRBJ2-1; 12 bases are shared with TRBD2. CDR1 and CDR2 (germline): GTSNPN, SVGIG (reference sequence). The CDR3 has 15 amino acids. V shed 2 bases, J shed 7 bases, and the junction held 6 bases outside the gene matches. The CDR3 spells CAWSRGTSGPNEQFF. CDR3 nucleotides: TGTGCCTGGAGTCGAGGGACTAGCGGGCCAAATGAGCAGTTCTTC.

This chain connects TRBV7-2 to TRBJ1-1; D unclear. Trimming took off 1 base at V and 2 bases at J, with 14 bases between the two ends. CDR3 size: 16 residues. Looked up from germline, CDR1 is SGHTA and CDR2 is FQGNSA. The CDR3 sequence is CASSLVGRQQNTEAFF. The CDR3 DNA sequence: TGTGCCAGCAGCTTAGTTGGCAGGCAGCAAAACACTGAAGCTTTCTTT.

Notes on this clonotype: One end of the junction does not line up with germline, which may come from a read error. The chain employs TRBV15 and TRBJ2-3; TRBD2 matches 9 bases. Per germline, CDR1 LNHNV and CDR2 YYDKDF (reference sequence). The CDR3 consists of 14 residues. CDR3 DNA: TGTACCACCAGCAGGGGACTAGCTTCGGATACGCAGTATTTT. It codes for CTTSRGLASDTQYF.

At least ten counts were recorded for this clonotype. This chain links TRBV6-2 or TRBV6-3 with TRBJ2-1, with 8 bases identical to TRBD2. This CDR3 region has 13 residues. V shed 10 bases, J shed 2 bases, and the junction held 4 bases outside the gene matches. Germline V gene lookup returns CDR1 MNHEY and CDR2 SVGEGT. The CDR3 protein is CATFGRAYNEQFF. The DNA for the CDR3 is TGTGCCACCTTCGGGAGGGCCTACAATGAGCAGTTCTTC.

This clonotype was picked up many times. CDR3 bases: TGTGCCACTACGACTTCTCGGGATACGCAGTATTTT. It translates to CATTTSRDTQYF. The V and J genes are TRBV12-3 or TRBV12-4 and TRBJ2-3; D gene uncertain. The CDR3 is made up of 12 amino acids. Trimming pared 10 bases from V and 6 bases from J, leaving 14 bases between.

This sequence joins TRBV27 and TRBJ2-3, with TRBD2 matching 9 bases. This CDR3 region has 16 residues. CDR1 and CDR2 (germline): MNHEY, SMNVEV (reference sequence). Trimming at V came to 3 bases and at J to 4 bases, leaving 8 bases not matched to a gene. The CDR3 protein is CASSLRWAGGPDTQYF. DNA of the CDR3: TGTGCCAGCAGTTTGCGGTGGGCGGGAGGGCCAGATACGCAGTATTTT.

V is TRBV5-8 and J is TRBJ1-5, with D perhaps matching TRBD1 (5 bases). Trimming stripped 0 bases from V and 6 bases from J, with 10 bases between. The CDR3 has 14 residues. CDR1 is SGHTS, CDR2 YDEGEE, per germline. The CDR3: CASSLGGACQPQHF. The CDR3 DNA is TGTGCCAGCAGCTTGGGAGGGGCGTGTCAGCCCCAGCATTTT.

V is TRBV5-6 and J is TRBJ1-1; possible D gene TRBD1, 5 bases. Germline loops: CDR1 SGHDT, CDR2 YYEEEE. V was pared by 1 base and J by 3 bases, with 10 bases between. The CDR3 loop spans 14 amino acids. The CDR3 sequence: CASSLPTVYTEAFF. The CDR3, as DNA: TGTGCCAGCAGCTTGCCGACAGTCTACACTGAAGCTTTCTTT.

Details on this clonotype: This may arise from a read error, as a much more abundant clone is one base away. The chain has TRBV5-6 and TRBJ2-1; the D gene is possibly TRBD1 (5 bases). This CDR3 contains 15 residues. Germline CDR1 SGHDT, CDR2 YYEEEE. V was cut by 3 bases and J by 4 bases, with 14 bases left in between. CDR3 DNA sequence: TGTGCCAGCAGCTGGGGCAGGGAAGCATACAATGAGCAGTTCTTC. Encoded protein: CASSWGREAYNEQFF. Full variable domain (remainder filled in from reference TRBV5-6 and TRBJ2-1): DAGVTQSPTHLIKTRGQQVTLRCSPKSGHDTVSWYQQALGQGPQFIFQYYEEEERQRGNFPDRFSGHQFPNYSSELNVNALLLGDSALYLCASSWGREAYNEQFFGPGTRLTVL.

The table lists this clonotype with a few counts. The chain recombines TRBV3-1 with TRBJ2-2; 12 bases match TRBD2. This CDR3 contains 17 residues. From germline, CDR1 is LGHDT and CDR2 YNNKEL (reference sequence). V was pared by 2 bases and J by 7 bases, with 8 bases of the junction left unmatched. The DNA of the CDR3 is TGTGCCAGCAGCCAACCTGCGACTAGCGGGAGAAGCGGGGAGCTGTTTTTT. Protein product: CASSQPATSGRSGELFF.

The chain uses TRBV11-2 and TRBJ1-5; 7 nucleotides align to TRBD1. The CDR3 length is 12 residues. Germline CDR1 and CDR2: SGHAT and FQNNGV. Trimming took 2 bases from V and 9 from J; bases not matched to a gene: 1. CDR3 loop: CASSLQGVPQHF. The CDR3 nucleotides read TGTGCCAGCAGCTTACAGGGGGTGCCCCAGCATTTT.